The rows below give T cell receptor beta chains drawn from one sample of a study of blood T cell repertoires in COVID-19. Profiled with immunoSEQ multiplex PCR; TCRdb holds only in-frame clones, not every one. The table records 150,000 to 200,000 clones, 70% to 90% of them present only once. Sequenced: PBMCs or T cells enriched from blood (not recorded which). These receptors originate from a man between 40 and 49 years old who had recovered from COVID-19. Both conserved end residues are part of each CDR3. Fields, in order: D gene, V gene, clone size, J gene, CDR3 protein, CDR3 DNA. D genes are given only for firm matches. Where a row states a size, it is once, few, many or the class of an expanded clone; other rows omit it.

d_call: TRBD2
v_call: TRBV29-1
clone_size: .
j_call: TRBJ2-3
cdr3_aa: CSVEKGRGTDTQYF
cdr3_nt: TGCAGCGTTGAAAAAGGGAGGGGTACAGATACGCAGTATTTT

d_call: TRBD1
v_call: TRBV5-4
clone_size: .
j_call: TRBJ2-7
cdr3_aa: CASSGGQGYEQYF
cdr3_nt: TGTGCCAGCAGCGGGGGACAGGGCTACGAGCAGTACTTC

d_call: TRBD2
v_call: TRBV7-3
clone_size: .
j_call: TRBJ2-5
cdr3_aa: CASSPAGGGETQYF
cdr3_nt: TGTGCCAGCAGCCCTGCGGGGGGCGGTGAGACCCAGTACTTC

d_call: TRBD2
v_call: TRBV6-5
clone_size: .
j_call: TRBJ2-5
cdr3_aa: CASSPGLAGRETQYF
cdr3_nt: TGTGCCAGCAGTCCCGGACTAGCGGGAAGGGAGACCCAGTACTTC

d_call: .
v_call: TRBV19
clone_size: .
j_call: TRBJ1-1
cdr3_aa: CASSRAGGTEAFF
cdr3_nt: TGTGCCAGTTCAAGGGCCGGGGGCACTGAAGCTTTCTTT

d_call: .
v_call: TRBV5-1
clone_size: .
j_call: TRBJ1-1
cdr3_aa: CASGAGVNTEAFF
cdr3_nt: TGCGCCAGCGGTGCGGGGGTAAATACTGAAGCTTTCTTT

d_call: TRBD1
v_call: TRBV30
clone_size: .
j_call: TRBJ1-1
cdr3_aa: CAWSKDRVTEAFF
cdr3_nt: TGTGCCTGGTCTAAGGACAGGGTCACTGAAGCTTTCTTT

d_call: .
v_call: TRBV3-1/TRBV3-2
clone_size: .
j_call: TRBJ2-1
cdr3_aa: CASSQGSNEQFF
cdr3_nt: TGTGCCAGCAGCCAAGGTAGTAATGAGCAGTTCTTC

d_call: .
v_call: TRBV23-1
clone_size: once
j_call: TRBJ2-7
cdr3_aa: CASSCGYRNEQYF
cdr3_nt: TGCGCCAGCAGCTGCGGGTATCGGAACGAGCAGTACTTC

d_call: TRBD2
v_call: TRBV5-1
clone_size: few
j_call: TRBJ2-1
cdr3_aa: CASSSSIPTSGARPPNEQFF
cdr3_nt: TGCGCCAGCAGCTCCTCTATCCCTACTAGCGGGGCCCGACCCCCCAATGAGCAGTTCTTC

d_call: TRBD1
v_call: TRBV2
clone_size: .
j_call: TRBJ1-2
cdr3_aa: CASGGQDVRGYTF
cdr3_nt: TGTGCCAGCGGAGGACAGGACGTTCGTGGCTACACCTTC

d_call: TRBD1
v_call: TRBV2
clone_size: .
j_call: TRBJ1-4
cdr3_aa: CASTRDRGNEKLFF
cdr3_nt: TGTGCCAGCACCCGGGACAGGGGTAATGAAAAACTGTTTTTT

d_call: TRBD1
v_call: TRBV3-1/TRBV3-2
clone_size: .
j_call: TRBJ2-1
cdr3_aa: CASSQGQGAQGEQFF
cdr3_nt: TGTGCCAGCAGCCAGGGACAGGGGGCGCAGGGTGAGCAGTTCTTC

d_call: .
v_call: TRBV25-1
clone_size: .
j_call: TRBJ1-5
cdr3_aa: CASSEKGGNQPQHF
cdr3_nt: TGTGCCAGCAGTGAAAAGGGGGGCAATCAGCCCCAGCATTTT

d_call: .
v_call: TRBV12-5
clone_size: .
j_call: TRBJ1-4
cdr3_aa: CASGFLTFPDSTTNEKLFF
cdr3_nt: TGTGCTAGTGGTTTTCTAACGTTTCCCGACAGCACAACTAATGAAAAACTGTTTTTT

d_call: TRBD1
v_call: TRBV5-1
clone_size: once
j_call: TRBJ2-3
cdr3_aa: CASRSGTGRPDTQYF
cdr3_nt: TGCGCCAGCAGATCCGGGACAGGGAGACCAGATACGCAGTATTTT

d_call: .
v_call: TRBV5-1
clone_size: .
j_call: TRBJ2-5
cdr3_aa: CASNLGRDNKETQYF
cdr3_nt: TGCGCCAGCAACTTAGGGCGGGATAATAAAGAGACCCAGTACTTC

d_call: .
v_call: TRBV29-1
clone_size: .
j_call: TRBJ1-5
cdr3_aa: CSASDRSNQPQHF
cdr3_nt: TGCAGCGCCTCCGACAGGAGCAATCAGCCCCAGCATTTT

d_call: TRBD1
v_call: TRBV9
clone_size: .
j_call: TRBJ1-2
cdr3_aa: CASSVEVAGGNYGYTF
cdr3_nt: TGTGCCAGCAGCGTAGAGGTGGCAGGGGGGAACTATGGCTACACCTTC

d_call: TRBD1
v_call: TRBV5-5
clone_size: .
j_call: TRBJ1-2
cdr3_aa: CASSLAPGTGYGYTF
cdr3_nt: TGTGCCAGCAGCTTGGCCCCCGGGACAGGCTATGGCTACACCTTC

d_call: .
v_call: TRBV5-1
clone_size: .
j_call: TRBJ2-5
cdr3_aa: CASSLDRLQETQYF
cdr3_nt: TGCGCCAGCAGCTTGGACAGGTTGCAAGAGACCCAGTACTTC

d_call: TRBD2
v_call: TRBV7-3
clone_size: .
j_call: TRBJ2-3
cdr3_aa: CASSLRTSGGAKYF
cdr3_nt: TGTGCCAGCAGCTTAAGGACTAGCGGGGGGGCCAAGTATTTT

d_call: TRBD2
v_call: TRBV5-1
clone_size: .
j_call: TRBJ2-1
cdr3_aa: CASSLAPSGGHNEQFF
cdr3_nt: TGCGCCAGCAGCTTGGCCCCTAGCGGGGGCCACAATGAGCAGTTCTTC

d_call: .
v_call: TRBV7-2
clone_size: .
j_call: TRBJ2-2
cdr3_aa: CASSLTTGGELFF
cdr3_nt: TGTGCCAGCAGCTTAACCACGGGGGGGGAGCTGTTTTTT

d_call: .
v_call: TRBV5-1
clone_size: .
j_call: TRBJ1-1
cdr3_aa: CASSGGQPNTEAFF
cdr3_nt: TGCGCCAGCAGCGGGGGACAACCGAACACTGAAGCTTTCTTT

d_call: TRBD1
v_call: TRBV2
clone_size: .
j_call: TRBJ2-5
cdr3_aa: CASSGDSQKETQYF
cdr3_nt: TGTGCCAGCAGTGGGGACAGCCAGAAAGAGACCCAGTACTTC

d_call: TRBD2
v_call: TRBV19
clone_size: .
j_call: TRBJ2-1
cdr3_aa: CASSIGLAGGSSYNEQFF
cdr3_nt: TGTGCCAGTAGTATAGGGCTAGCGGGGGGGAGCTCCTACAATGAGCAGTTCTTC

d_call: .
v_call: TRBV7-9
clone_size: .
j_call: TRBJ2-1
cdr3_aa: CASSLGGDAHEQFF
cdr3_nt: TGTGCCAGCAGCCTCGGGGGAGACGCACATGAGCAGTTCTTC

d_call: TRBD2
v_call: TRBV13
clone_size: .
j_call: TRBJ2-5
cdr3_aa: CASSLLAGGQETQYF
cdr3_nt: TGTGCCAGCAGCCTACTAGCGGGGGGGCAAGAGACCCAGTACTTC

d_call: .
v_call: TRBV18
clone_size: .
j_call: TRBJ1-1
cdr3_aa: CASSRSRDNGFEAFF
cdr3_nt: TGTGCCAGCTCACGAAGCCGGGACAACGGCTTTGAAGCTTTCTTT

d_call: .
v_call: TRBV5-4
clone_size: .
j_call: TRBJ2-3
cdr3_aa: CASSLGLAGTSTDTQYF
cdr3_nt: TGTGCCAGCAGCTTGGGCCTGGCGGGGACTAGCACAGATACGCAGTATTTT

d_call: TRBD1
v_call: TRBV13
clone_size: .
j_call: TRBJ1-1
cdr3_aa: CASSSGQGEDTEAFF
cdr3_nt: TGTGCCAGCAGCTCCGGACAGGGGGAGGACACTGAAGCTTTCTTT

d_call: TRBD2
v_call: TRBV7-2
clone_size: .
j_call: TRBJ2-7
cdr3_aa: CASSRTSGGLGYEQYF
cdr3_nt: TGTGCCAGCAGCCGGACTAGCGGGGGGCTCGGGTACGAGCAGTACTTC

d_call: .
v_call: TRBV5-6
clone_size: few
j_call: TRBJ1-5
cdr3_aa: CASSPGVSGWPQHF
cdr3_nt: TGTGCCAGCAGCCCGGGGGTGTCCGGGTGGCCCCAGCATTTT

d_call: .
v_call: TRBV6-5
clone_size: .
j_call: TRBJ2-7
cdr3_aa: CASNLAGVYEQYF
cdr3_nt: TGTGCCAGCAACCTAGCAGGGGTTTACGAGCAGTACTTC

d_call: .
v_call: TRBV6-5
clone_size: .
j_call: TRBJ1-6
cdr3_aa: CASSPLRRGNSPLHF
cdr3_nt: TGTGCCAGCAGTCCCCTTCGAAGGGGTAATTCACCCCTCCACTTT

d_call: .
v_call: TRBV9
clone_size: .
j_call: TRBJ1-4
cdr3_aa: CASSVGSATNEKLFF
cdr3_nt: TGTGCCAGCAGCGTAGGTAGTGCAACTAATGAAAAACTGTTTTTT

d_call: TRBD1
v_call: TRBV2
clone_size: .
j_call: TRBJ1-2
cdr3_aa: CASSEARAGGGYTF
cdr3_nt: TGTGCCAGCAGTGAAGCTCGGGCAGGGGGCGGCTACACCTTC

d_call: TRBD1
v_call: TRBV11-2
clone_size: .
j_call: TRBJ2-7
cdr3_aa: CASSSGQVLFEQYF
cdr3_nt: TGTGCCAGCAGCTCGGGACAGGTGCTTTTCGAGCAGTACTTC

d_call: TRBD1
v_call: TRBV18
clone_size: .
j_call: TRBJ2-5
cdr3_aa: CASSPPKGQGAKETQYF
cdr3_nt: TGTGCCAGCTCACCACCGAAAGGACAGGGGGCCAAAGAGACCCAGTACTTC

d_call: .
v_call: TRBV7-2
clone_size: .
j_call: TRBJ1-5
cdr3_aa: CASSLGVSGNQPQHF
cdr3_nt: TGTGCCAGCAGCTTAGGGGTTAGCGGCAATCAGCCCCAGCATTTT

d_call: TRBD1
v_call: TRBV5-4
clone_size: .
j_call: TRBJ1-1
cdr3_aa: CATTPGGNTEAFF
cdr3_nt: TGTGCCACCACCCCAGGGGGGAACACTGAAGCTTTCTTT

d_call: .
v_call: TRBV2
clone_size: .
j_call: TRBJ2-3
cdr3_aa: CASNLRQTYGDTQYF
cdr3_nt: TGTGCCAGCAATCTACGACAGACCTATGGAGATACGCAGTATTTT

d_call: TRBD1
v_call: TRBV7-8
clone_size: .
j_call: TRBJ1-2
cdr3_aa: CASSFAGTDYGYTF
cdr3_nt: TGTGCCAGCAGCTTTGCCGGGACAGACTATGGCTACACCTTC

d_call: TRBD1
v_call: TRBV30
clone_size: .
j_call: TRBJ1-1
cdr3_aa: CAWSVLTGAAEAFF
cdr3_nt: TGTGCCTGGAGTGTACTAACAGGGGCGGCTGAAGCTTTCTTT

d_call: .
v_call: TRBV7-3
clone_size: .
j_call: TRBJ2-5
cdr3_aa: CASSPSLAQETQYF
cdr3_nt: TGTGCCAGCAGCCCCTCGCTAGCTCAAGAGACCCAGTACTTC

d_call: .
v_call: TRBV7-9
clone_size: once
j_call: TRBJ2-4
cdr3_aa: CASSLGRGTKNIQYF
cdr3_nt: TGTGCCAGCAGCTTGGGCAGGGGAACCAAAAACATTCAGTACTTC

d_call: TRBD2
v_call: TRBV10-3
clone_size: few
j_call: TRBJ2-5
cdr3_aa: CAISEGTSGQETQYF
cdr3_nt: TGTGCCATCAGTGAGGGGACTAGCGGCCAAGAGACCCAGTACTTC

d_call: TRBD1
v_call: TRBV27
clone_size: .
j_call: TRBJ1-5
cdr3_aa: CASSSDRDNQPQHF
cdr3_nt: TGTGCCAGCAGTTCGGACAGGGACAATCAGCCCCAGCATTTT

d_call: TRBD2
v_call: TRBV7-3
clone_size: few
j_call: TRBJ2-3
cdr3_aa: CASSITSSGAKGDTQYF
cdr3_nt: TGTGCCAGCAGCATCACCTCTAGCGGGGCTAAGGGAGATACGCAGTATTTT

d_call: .
v_call: TRBV5-4
clone_size: .
j_call: TRBJ1-1
cdr3_aa: CASSLFSRSPGGEAFF
cdr3_nt: TGTGCCAGCAGCCTGTTTTCTCGTAGCCCTGGCGGTGAAGCTTTCTTT

d_call: .
v_call: TRBV3-1/TRBV3-2
clone_size: .
j_call: TRBJ2-1
cdr3_aa: CASSQQMGRPSFF
cdr3_nt: TGTGCCAGCAGCCAACAGATGGGCAGGCCCTCGTTCTTC

d_call: .
v_call: TRBV25-1
clone_size: .
j_call: TRBJ2-1
cdr3_aa: CASSESLPSSEQFF
cdr3_nt: TGTGCCAGCAGTGAGAGCCTGCCTAGCTCGGAACAGTTCTTC